Shown below are 10 T cell receptor beta chains from a single sample sequenced in a study of patients and donors after allogeneic stem cell transplantation (dated by TCRdb to the early 2020s). Library generation was performed with RT-PCR. Instrument used: NextSeq 550. TCRdb cleaned the public reads at Q25 with fastp, built clones with MiXCR and kept in-frame beta chains. Duplicate CDR3 protein sequences are folded into a single record with the most common DNA and genes. The sample table lists about 960,000 distinct CDR3 sequences, around 17% of them with a count of one. Together, the top ten hold roughly 6.4% of the sample. The sample comprised blood, either unsorted or a sorted T cell fraction (not recorded which). All receptors derive from a human donor who was either an allogeneic HSCT recipient or a stem cell or donor lymphocyte infusion donor (not recorded which). It is not recorded whose cells these are; they may come from a transplant donor.

The CDR3 region has the DNA TGTGCCAGCAGCCAAATTGTAGCGGGAGGGCCGAGGGATGAGCAGTTCTTC. This sequence encodes CASSQIVAGGPRDEQFF. The gene calls are TRBV3-1 and TRBJ2-1; 11 bases match TRBD2. V lost 2 bases to trimming and J lost 8 bases; unmatched junction nucleotides: 11. Germline CDR1 is LGHDT and CDR2 is YNNKEL (reference sequence). The CDR3 has 17 residues.

The chain has TRBV3-1 and TRBJ2-7; D not resolved. Germline V lookup: CDR1 LGHDT, CDR2 YNNKEL (reference sequence). The ends were cut back, 3 bases at V and 0 bases at J, with 6 bases in the middle. This CDR3 region has 13 residues. CDR3 in DNA: TGTGCCAGCAGCCAGGTGAGCTCCTACGAGCAGTACTTC. This gives the protein CASSQVSSYEQYF.

V and J are TRBV12-3 or TRBV12-4 and TRBJ1-6; the D is unclear. The V and J ends lost 4 bases and 5 bases respectively, with 15 bases between them. This CDR3 region has 16 residues. CDR3 sequence reads: CASSSRPRSNNSPLHF. The CDR3 DNA is TGTGCCAGCAGTTCCCGCCCCAGGTCTAATAATTCACCCCTCCACTTT.

The rearrangement joins TRBV27 to TRBJ1-2, with D possibly being TRBD1 (6 bases). The CDR3 has 17 amino acids. V shed 11 bases and J shed 4 bases, with 29 bases lying between them. Germline CDR1 MNHEY, CDR2 SMNVEV (reference sequence). CDR3 loop: CARRFLGAREETYGYTF. The CDR3 nucleotides read TGTGCCCGTCGGTTCTTGGGGGCGCGGGAAGAGACCTATGGCTACACCTTC.

The V call is TRBV5-5, the J call TRBJ2-7; D is unresolved. Trimming took 0 bases from V and 6 from J, leaving 10 bases between them. The length of the CDR3 is 13 residues. Germline V gene lookup returns CDR1 SGHKS and CDR2 YYEKEE (reference sequence). The CDR3 protein is CASSLADHAEQYF. The DNA for the CDR3 is TGTGCCAGCAGCTTGGCCGATCACGCCGAGCAGTACTTC.

This clonotype has at least ten counts. The chain links TRBV15 to TRBJ1-4; D remains ambiguous. The CDR3 is 16 residues long. Between the trimmed V and J ends, which lost 0 bases and 5 bases, there was a span of 13 bases. Germline values: CDR1 LNHNV, CDR2 YYDKDF (reference sequence). This CDR3 reads CATSRDRSGNNEKLFF. Here the CDR3 DNA reads TGTGCCACCAGCAGAGATCGTTCGGGAAACAATGAAAAACTGTTTTTT.

The chain employs TRBV9 and TRBJ2-2, with TRBD1 as a possible D gene (6 bases). The CDR3 has 16 residues. The germline CDR1 and CDR2 sequences are SGDLS and YYNGEE. The V gene lost 2 bases and the J gene lost 1 base, with 12 bases spanning the gap. The CDR3 region is CASSVGHGMNTGELFF. CDR3 nucleotides: TGTGCCAGCAGCGTGGGACACGGGATGAACACCGGGGAGCTGTTTTTT. The full variable domain, with the rest looked up from reference TRBV9 and TRBJ2-2, is DSGVTQTPKHLITATGQRVTLRCSPRSGDLSVYWYQQSLDQGLQFLIQYYNGEERAKGNILERFSAQQFPDLHSELNLSSLELGDSALYFCASSVGHGMNTGELFFGEGSRLTVL.

The chain couples TRBV15 to TRBJ1-5; D not certain. V lost 4 bases to trimming and J lost 0 bases, with 10 bases between them. The CDR3 sequence is 15 residues long. Germline CDR1 and CDR2: LNHNV and YYDKDF (reference sequence). CDR3 sequence reads: CATSIPQASNQPQHF. As DNA, the CDR3 is TGTGCCACCAGCATTCCCCAGGCTAGCAATCAGCCCCAGCATTTT.

This clonotype was counted ten times or more. This chain connects TRBV12-3 or TRBV12-4 to TRBJ2-7; D unclear. CDR3 length: 14 residues. Trimming took off 6 bases at V and 3 bases at J, with 15 bases between the two ends. In DNA, the CDR3 is TGTGCCAGCAGGAACCTCCACCAAAACTACGAGCAGTACTTC. It is translated as CASRNLHQNYEQYF.

This clonotype was seen only a few times. The chain joins TRBV6-5 to TRBJ2-7; D is unresolved. This CDR3 is 13 amino acids long. V lost 2 bases and J 2 bases, leaving 7 bases between the germline ends. The germline gives CDR1 MNHEY, CDR2 SVGAGI. The CDR3 here is CASSYGLTYEQYF. CDR3 sequence (DNA): TGTGCCAGCAGTTACGGGCTAACCTACGAGCAGTACTTC.